This T cell receptor beta chain was identified in a study of T cell repertoires in cytomegalovirus infection. On the study more broadly: Public TCR beta signatures indicated both CMV infection and matching HLA type. Study-level points and caveats: Cumulative public TCR beta family frequency identified CMV carriers with the relevant HLA. Ex vivo, HLA-C-restricted CMV-specific TCR beta clonotypes prevailed over the rest of the response.

This clonotype has a handful of counts. Its antigen is unidentified. Germline CDR1 is SGHTA and CDR2 is FQGNSA. V lost 5 bases and J 3 bases, leaving 13 bases between the germline ends. This CDR3 region has 14 residues. Each CDR3 protein is one row after TCRdb ran MiXCR on the reads. The data contain fewer than 200,000 distinct CDR3 sequences, around 15% of them seen just once; the ten biggest clones take up roughly a quarter. The chain links TRBV7-2 to TRBJ2-5, with D perhaps given as TRBD1 or TRBD2 (5 bases each). The receptor was isolated from a human donor in good health (CMV status not recorded). Some clones in this sample may be carry-over from other donors' samples. The sample comprised PBMCs. The CDR3 loop reads CASSPGPMEETQYF. The CDR3 DNA reads TGTGCCAGCAGCCCGGGACCGATGGAAGAGACCCAGTACTTC.